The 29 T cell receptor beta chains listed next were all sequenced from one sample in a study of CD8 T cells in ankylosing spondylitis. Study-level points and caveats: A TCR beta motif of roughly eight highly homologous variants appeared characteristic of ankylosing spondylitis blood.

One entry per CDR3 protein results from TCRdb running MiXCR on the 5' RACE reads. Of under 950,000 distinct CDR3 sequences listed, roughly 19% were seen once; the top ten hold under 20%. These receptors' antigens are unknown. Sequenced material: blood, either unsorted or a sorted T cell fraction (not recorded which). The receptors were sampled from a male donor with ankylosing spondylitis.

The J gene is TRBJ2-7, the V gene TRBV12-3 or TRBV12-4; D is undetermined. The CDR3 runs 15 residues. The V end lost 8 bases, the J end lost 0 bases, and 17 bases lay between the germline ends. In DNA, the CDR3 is TGTGCCAGCCAACTCGGGTGGGAAAGCTCCTACGAGCAGTACTTC. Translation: CASQLGWESSYEQYF.

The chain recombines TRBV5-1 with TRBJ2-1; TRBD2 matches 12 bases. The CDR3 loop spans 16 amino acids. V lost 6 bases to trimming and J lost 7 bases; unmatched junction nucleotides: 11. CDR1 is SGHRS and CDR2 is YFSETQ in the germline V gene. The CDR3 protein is CASMGEGLAGLNEQFF. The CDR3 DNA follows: TGCGCCAGCATGGGGGAGGGACTAGCGGGTCTAAATGAGCAGTTCTTC.

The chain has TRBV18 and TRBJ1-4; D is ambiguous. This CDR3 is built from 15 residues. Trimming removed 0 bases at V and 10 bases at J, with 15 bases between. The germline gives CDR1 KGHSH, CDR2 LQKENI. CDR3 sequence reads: CASSPPSGAFGKLFF. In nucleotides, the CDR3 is TGTGCCAGCTCACCACCGTCGGGAGCCTTCGGAAAACTGTTTTTT.

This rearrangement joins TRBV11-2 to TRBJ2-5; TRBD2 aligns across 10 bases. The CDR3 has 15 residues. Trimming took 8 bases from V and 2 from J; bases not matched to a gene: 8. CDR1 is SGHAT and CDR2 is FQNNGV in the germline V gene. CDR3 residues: CASREASGGQETQYF. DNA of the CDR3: TGTGCCAGCCGAGAGGCTAGCGGGGGACAAGAGACCCAGTACTTC.

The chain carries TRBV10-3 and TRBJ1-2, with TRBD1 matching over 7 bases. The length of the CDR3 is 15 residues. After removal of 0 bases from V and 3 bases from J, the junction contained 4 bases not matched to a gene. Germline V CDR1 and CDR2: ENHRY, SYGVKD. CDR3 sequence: CAISESRGLDYGYTF. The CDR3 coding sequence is TGTGCCATCAGTGAGTCTAGGGGGCTAGACTATGGCTACACCTTC.

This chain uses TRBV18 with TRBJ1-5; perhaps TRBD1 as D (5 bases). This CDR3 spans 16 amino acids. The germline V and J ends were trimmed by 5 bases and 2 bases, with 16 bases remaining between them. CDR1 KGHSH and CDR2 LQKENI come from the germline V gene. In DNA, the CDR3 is TGTGCCAGCTCAGCGGACAAGGACGGGCGCAATCAGCCCCAGCATTTT. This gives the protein CASSADKDGRNQPQHF.

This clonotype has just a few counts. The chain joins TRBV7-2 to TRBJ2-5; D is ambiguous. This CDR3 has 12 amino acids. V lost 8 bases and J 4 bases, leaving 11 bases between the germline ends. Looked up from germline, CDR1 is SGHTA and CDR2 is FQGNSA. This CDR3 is CASGGSSETQYF. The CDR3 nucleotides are TGTGCCAGCGGTGGCAGTTCAGAGACCCAGTACTTC.

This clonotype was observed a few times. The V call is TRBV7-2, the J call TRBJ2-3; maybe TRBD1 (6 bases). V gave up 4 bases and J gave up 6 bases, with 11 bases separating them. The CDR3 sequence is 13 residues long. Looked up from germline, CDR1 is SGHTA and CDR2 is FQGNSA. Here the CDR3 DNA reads TGTGCCAGCAGCTCGAACCAGGGGGATACGCAGTATTTT. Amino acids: CASSSNQGDTQYF.

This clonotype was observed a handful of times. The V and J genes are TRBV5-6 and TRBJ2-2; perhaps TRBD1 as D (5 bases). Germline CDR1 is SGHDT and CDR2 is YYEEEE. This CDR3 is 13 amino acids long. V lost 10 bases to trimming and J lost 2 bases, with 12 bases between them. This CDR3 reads CASRAPNTGELFF. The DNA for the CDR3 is TGTGCCTCCAGGGCCCCAAACACCGGGGAGCTGTTTTTT.

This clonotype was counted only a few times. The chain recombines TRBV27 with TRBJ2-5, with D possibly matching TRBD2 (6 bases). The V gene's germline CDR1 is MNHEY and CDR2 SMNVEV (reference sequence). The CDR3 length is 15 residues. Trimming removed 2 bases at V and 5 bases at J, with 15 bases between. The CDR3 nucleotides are TGTGCCAGCAGTTTAGTATTGGGAGGACGGGAGACCCAGTACTTC. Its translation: CASSLVLGGRETQYF.

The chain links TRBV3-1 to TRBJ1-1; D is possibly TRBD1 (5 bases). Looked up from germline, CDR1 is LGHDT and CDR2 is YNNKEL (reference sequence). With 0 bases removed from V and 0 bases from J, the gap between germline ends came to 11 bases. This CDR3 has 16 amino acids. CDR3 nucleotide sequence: TGTGCCAGCAGCCAAGATTCAGGGACGATGAACACTGAAGCTTTCTTT. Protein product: CASSQDSGTMNTEAFF.

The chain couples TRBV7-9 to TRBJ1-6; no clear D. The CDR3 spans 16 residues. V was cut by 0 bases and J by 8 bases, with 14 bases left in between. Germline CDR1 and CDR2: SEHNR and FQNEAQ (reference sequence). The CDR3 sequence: CASSLAAAGRDSPLHF. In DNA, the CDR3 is TGTGCCAGCAGCTTAGCCGCAGCCGGGAGGGATTCACCCCTCCACTTT.

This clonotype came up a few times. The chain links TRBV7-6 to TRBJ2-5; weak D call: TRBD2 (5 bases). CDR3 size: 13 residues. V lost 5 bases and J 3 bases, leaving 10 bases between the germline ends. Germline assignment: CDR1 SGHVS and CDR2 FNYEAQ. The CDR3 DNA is TGTGCCAGCAGCAGTAGCGAGAAAGAGACCCAGTACTTC. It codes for CASSSSEKETQYF.

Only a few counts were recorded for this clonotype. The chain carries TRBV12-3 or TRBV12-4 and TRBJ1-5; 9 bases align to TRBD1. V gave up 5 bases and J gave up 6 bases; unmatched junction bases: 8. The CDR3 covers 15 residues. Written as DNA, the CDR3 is TGTGCCAGCAGTATACAGGGGGCGGCGGGTCAGCCCCAGCATTTT. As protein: CASSIQGAAGQPQHF.

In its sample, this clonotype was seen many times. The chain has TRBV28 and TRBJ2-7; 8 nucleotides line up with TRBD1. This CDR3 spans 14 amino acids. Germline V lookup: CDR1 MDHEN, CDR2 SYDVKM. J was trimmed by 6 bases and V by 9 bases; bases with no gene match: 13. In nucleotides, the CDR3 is TGTGCCAGTTTCGCCGGGACAGGATTTCGCGAGCAGTACTTC. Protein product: CASFAGTGFREQYF. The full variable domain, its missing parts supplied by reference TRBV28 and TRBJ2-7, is DVKVTQSSRYLVKRTGEKVFLECVQDMDHENMFWYRQDPGLGLRLIYFSYDVKMKEKGDIPEGYSVSREKKERFSLILESASTNQTSMYLCASFAGTGFREQYFGPGTRLTVT.

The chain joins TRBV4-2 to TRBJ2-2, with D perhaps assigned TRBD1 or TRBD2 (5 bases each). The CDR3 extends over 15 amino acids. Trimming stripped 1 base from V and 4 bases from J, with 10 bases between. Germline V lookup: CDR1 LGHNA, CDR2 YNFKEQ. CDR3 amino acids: CASSQGGTITGELFF. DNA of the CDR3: TGTGCCAGCAGCCAAGGGGGGACGATCACCGGGGAGCTGTTTTTT.

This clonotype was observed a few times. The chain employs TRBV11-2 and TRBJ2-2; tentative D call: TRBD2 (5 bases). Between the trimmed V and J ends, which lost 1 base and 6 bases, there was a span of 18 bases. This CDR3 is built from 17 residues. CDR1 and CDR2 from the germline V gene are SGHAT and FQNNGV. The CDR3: CASSLVGVMYGSGELFF. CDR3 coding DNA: TGTGCCAGCAGCTTAGTCGGGGTTATGTATGGTTCCGGGGAGCTGTTTTTT.

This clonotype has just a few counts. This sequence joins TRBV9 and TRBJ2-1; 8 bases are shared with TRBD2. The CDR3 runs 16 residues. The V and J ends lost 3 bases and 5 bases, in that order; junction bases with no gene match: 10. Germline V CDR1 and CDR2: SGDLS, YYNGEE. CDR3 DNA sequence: TGTGCCAGCAGCGGAGCTAGCGGGTCCGGAAACAATGAGCAGTTCTTC. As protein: CASSGASGSGNNEQFF.

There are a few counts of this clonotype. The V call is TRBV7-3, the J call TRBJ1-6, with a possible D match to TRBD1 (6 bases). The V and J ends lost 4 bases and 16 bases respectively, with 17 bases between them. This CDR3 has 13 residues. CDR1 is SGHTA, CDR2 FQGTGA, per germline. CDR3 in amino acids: CASSSNPDSHLHF. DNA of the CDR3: TGTGCCAGCAGCTCGAACCCGGACAGCCATCTCCACTTT.

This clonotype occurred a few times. In DNA, the CDR3 is TGTGCCAGCAGCTTCTCCCCGTGGACATCCTACAATGAGCAGTTCTTC. Its translation is CASSFSPWTSYNEQFF. The J gene is TRBJ2-1, the V gene TRBV7-2; D might be TRBD1 (5 bases). CDR1 and CDR2 (germline): SGHTA, FQGNSA. This CDR3 is built from 16 residues. The V end was cut by 3 bases, the J end by 1 base, with 13 bases between. Together with reference TRBV7-2 and TRBJ2-1, the CDR3 gives the full variable domain: GAGVSQSPSNKVTEKGKDVELRCDPISGHTALYWYRQSLGQGLEFLIYFQGNSAPDKSGLPSDRFSAERTGGSVSTLTIQRTQQEDSAVYLCASSFSPWTSYNEQFFGPGTRLTVL.

The DNA for the CDR3 is TGTGCCAGCAACATTGGGGGTCCAGCGGGTGAAAAACTGTTTTTT. As protein: CASNIGGPAGEKLFF. V and J are TRBV6-1 and TRBJ1-4; D may be TRBD1 (5 bases). There are 15 residues in the CDR3. Germline values: CDR1 MNHNS, CDR2 SASEGT. V was clipped by 7 bases and J by 7 bases, with 19 bases between them.

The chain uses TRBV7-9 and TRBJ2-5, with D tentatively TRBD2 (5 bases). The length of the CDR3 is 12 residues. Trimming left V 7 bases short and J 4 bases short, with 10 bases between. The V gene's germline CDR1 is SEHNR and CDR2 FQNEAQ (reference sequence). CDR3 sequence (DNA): TGTGCCAGCAACGGACTGGGAGAGACCCAGTACTTC. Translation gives CASNGLGETQYF. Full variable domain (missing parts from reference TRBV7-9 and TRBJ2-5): DTGVSQNPRHKITKRGQNVTFRCDPISEHNRLYWYRQTLGQGPEFLTYFQNEAQLEKSRLLSDRFSAERPKGSFSTLEIQRTEQGDSAMYLCASNGLGETQYFGPGTRLLVL.

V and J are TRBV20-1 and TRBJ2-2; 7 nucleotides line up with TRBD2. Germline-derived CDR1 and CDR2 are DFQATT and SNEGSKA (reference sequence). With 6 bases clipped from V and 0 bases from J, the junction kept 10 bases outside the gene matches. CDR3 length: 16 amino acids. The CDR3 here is CSASDRDYPNTGELFF. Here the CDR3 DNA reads TGCAGTGCGAGCGACCGGGACTACCCGAACACCGGGGAGCTGTTTTTT.

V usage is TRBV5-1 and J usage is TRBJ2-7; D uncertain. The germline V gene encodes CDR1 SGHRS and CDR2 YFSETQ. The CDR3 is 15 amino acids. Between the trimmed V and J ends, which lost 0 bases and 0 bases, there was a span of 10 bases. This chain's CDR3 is CASSLEPPYSYEQYF. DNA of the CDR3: TGCGCCAGCAGCTTGGAACCTCCCTACTCCTACGAGCAGTACTTC.

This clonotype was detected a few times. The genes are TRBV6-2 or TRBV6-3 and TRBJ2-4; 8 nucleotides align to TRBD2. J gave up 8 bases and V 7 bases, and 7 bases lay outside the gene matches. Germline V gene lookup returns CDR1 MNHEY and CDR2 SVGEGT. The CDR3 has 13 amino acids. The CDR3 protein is CASTRGGPDIQYF. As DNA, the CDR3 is TGTGCCAGCACCCGCGGGGGGCCCGACATTCAGTACTTC.

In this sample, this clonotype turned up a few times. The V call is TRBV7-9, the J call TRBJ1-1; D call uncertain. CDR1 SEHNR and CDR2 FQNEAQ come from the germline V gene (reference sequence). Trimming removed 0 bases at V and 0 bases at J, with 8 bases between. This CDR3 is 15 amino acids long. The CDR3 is CASSLASLMNTEAFF. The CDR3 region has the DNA TGTGCCAGCAGCTTAGCCTCACTGATGAACACTGAAGCTTTCTTT.

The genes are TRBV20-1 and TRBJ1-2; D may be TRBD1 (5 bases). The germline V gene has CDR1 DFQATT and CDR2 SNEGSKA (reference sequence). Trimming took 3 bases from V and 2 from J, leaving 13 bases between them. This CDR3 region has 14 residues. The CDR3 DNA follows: TGCAGTGCTAGTAACAGGCAAACCAACTATGGCTACACCTTC. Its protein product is CSASNRQTNYGYTF.

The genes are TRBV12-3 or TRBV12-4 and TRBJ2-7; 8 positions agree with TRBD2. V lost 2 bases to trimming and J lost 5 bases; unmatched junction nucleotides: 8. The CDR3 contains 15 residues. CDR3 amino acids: CASSLKSGGAHEQYF. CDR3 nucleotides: TGTGCCAGCAGTTTAAAATCGGGGGGGGCTCACGAGCAGTACTTC.

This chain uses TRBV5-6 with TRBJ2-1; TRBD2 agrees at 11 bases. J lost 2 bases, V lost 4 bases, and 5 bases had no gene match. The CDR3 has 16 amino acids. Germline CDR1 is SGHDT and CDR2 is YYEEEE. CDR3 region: CASSPVTSGAYNEQFF. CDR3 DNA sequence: TGTGCCAGCAGCCCGGTGACTAGCGGGGCCTACAATGAGCAGTTCTTC.